This is a list of T cell receptor beta chains from one sample in a study of blood T cell repertoires in COVID-19. Profiling relied on immunoSEQ multiplex PCR, and the TCRdb table lists in-frame clones only, not all of them. The repertoire holds fewer than 200,000 clones, with approximately 85% as singletons. Specimen: peripheral blood. The source of these receptors is a woman aged 50 to 60 with COVID-19, enrolled during active disease. CDR3s include the opening cysteine and the closing phenylalanine or tryptophan. Each record gives: D gene, CDR3 length, clone size, J gene, V gene, CDR3 DNA, CDR3 protein. D genes are given only for firm matches. Clone size is not always given. Where it is, it says once, few, many or a class for expanded clones.

>.|14|.|TRBJ2-1|TRBV7-9
TGTGCCAGCAGCCTCGGGACTCTCTACAATGAGCAGTTCTTC
CASSLGTLYNEQFF
>.|16|.|TRBJ2-1|TRBV5-4
TGTGCCAGCAGCTTCAAGACAGGTTCCTCCTACAATGAGCAGTTCTTC
CASSFKTGSSYNEQFF
>TRBD1|15|few|TRBJ2-5|TRBV7-9
TGTGCCAGCACAGCACAGGGGGCGCATGGAGAGACCCAGTACTTC
CASTAQGAHGETQYF
>.|20|once|TRBJ1-4|TRBV15
TGTGCCACCAGCAGAGATTCCTCCCTCAGGCGCGGCGGGAACCTACGGGGGCTGTTTTTT
CATSRDSSLRRGGNLRGLFF
>TRBD1|15|.|TRBJ1-2|TRBV7-2
TGTGCCAGCAGCTTGGAGGGGGCGTACGGTTGGGGCTACACCTTC
CASSLEGAYGWGYTF
>TRBD1|15|.|TRBJ2-7|TRBV30
TGTGCCTGGAGTGGTATTAGGACAGGGGAAAACGAGCAGTACTTC
CAWSGIRTGENEQYF
>.|16|.|TRBJ1-3|TRBV27
TGTGCCAGCAGTACGACAGCACGATACTCTGGAAACACCATATATTTT
CASSTTARYSGNTIYF
>.|15|.|TRBJ2-7|TRBV4-2
TGTGCCAGCAGCCAAGAGCCCAGGGGTATCAACGAGCAGTACTTC
CASSQEPRGINEQYF
>.|15|.|TRBJ1-4|TRBV5-8
TGTGCCAGCACCCAGGGGTCATCATATGGGGAAAAACTGTTTTTT
CASTQGSSYGEKLFF
>TRBD2|15|.|TRBJ2-5|TRBV6-6
TGTGCCAGCAGCACTAGCGGGGGGGTACGGGAGACCCAGTACTTC
CASSTSGGVRETQYF
>.|14|.|TRBJ1-1|TRBV7-2
TGTGCCAGCGGTGAGGGGGGGGCTTTCACTGAAGCTTTCTTT
CASGEGGAFTEAFF
>.|14|.|TRBJ2-5|TRBV19
TGTGCCAGTAGTATCAGGGGCGGAGTGGAGACCCAGTACTTC
CASSIRGGVETQYF
>.|14|.|TRBJ1-5|TRBV10-1
TGCGCCAGCAGCAGGACAAGGGCAGATCAGCCCCAGCATTTT
CASSRTRADQPQHF
>TRBD2|15|few|TRBJ2-1|TRBV5-1
TGCGCCAGCAGCTTGTTAGCGGGGGGGAACAATGAGCAGTTCTTC
CASSLLAGGNNEQFF
>.|15|.|TRBJ1-2|TRBV6-1
TGTGCCAGCAGTGATGGGAGGGGGGGTCTTGGAGGCTACACCTTC
CASSDGRGGLGGYTF
>TRBD1|15|.|TRBJ2-5|TRBV19
TGTGCCAGTAGTGTCACAGGGGGCGCCTTGGAGACCCAGTACTTC
CASSVTGGALETQYF
>.|13|.|TRBJ1-4|TRBV12-3/TRBV12-4
TGTGCCAGCAGTCAGGGTGCTAATGAAAAACTGTTTTTT
CASSQGANEKLFF
>TRBD1|14|.|TRBJ1-4|TRBV28
TGTGCCAGCAGTTTGGGGACAGGGCCTGAAAAACTGTTTTTT
CASSLGTGPEKLFF
>.|15|.|TRBJ2-7|TRBV5-5
TGTGCCAGCAGCTTGGAGGGTCAGGGGCACTACGAGCAGTACTTC
CASSLEGQGHYEQYF
>TRBD2|16|few|TRBJ2-2|TRBV5-5
TGTGCCAGCAGCTCCCAGACTAGCGGGGGGGCCGGGGAGCTGTTTTTT
CASSSQTSGGAGELFF
>TRBD1|14|.|TRBJ1-4|TRBV10-3
TGTGCCATCAGGACGGACAGGGATGATGAAAAACTGTTTTTT
CAIRTDRDDEKLFF
>TRBD1|16|.|TRBJ1-1|TRBV19
TGTGCCAGTAGTATGGGACAGGGGGCAATGAACACTGAAGCTTTCTTT
CASSMGQGAMNTEAFF
>.|16|.|TRBJ2-3|TRBV24-1
TGTGCCACCAGTGCAGGGCTAGACTTCCTCACAGATACGCAGTATTTT
CATSAGLDFLTDTQYF
>.|15|.|TRBJ1-1|TRBV27
TGTGCCAGCAGCCTCATACAGGGTATGAACACTGAAGCTTTCTTT
CASSLIQGMNTEAFF
>TRBD2|14|few|TRBJ2-7|TRBV2
TGTGCCAGCAGTGAAATGTCTAGCGGTTACGAGCAGTACTTC
CASSEMSSGYEQYF
>TRBD1|15|.|TRBJ2-2|TRBV9
TGTGCCAGCAGCCAAACAGGGGTTAACACCGGGGAGCTGTTTTTT
CASSQTGVNTGELFF
>.|15|.|TRBJ2-1|TRBV3-1/TRBV3-2
TGTGCCAGCAGCCCTCGGACAAACTCCTACAATGAGCAGTTCTTC
CASSPRTNSYNEQFF
>.|19|.|TRBJ2-1|TRBV11-2
TGTGCCAGCAGCAACGACAGACAGCGAAGACTAGTCGCCTACAATGAGCAGTTCTTC
CASSNDRQRRLVAYNEQFF
>.|12|.|TRBJ2-7|TRBV15
TGTGCCACCAGCATACGATCCGGGGAGCAGTACTTC
CATSIRSGEQYF